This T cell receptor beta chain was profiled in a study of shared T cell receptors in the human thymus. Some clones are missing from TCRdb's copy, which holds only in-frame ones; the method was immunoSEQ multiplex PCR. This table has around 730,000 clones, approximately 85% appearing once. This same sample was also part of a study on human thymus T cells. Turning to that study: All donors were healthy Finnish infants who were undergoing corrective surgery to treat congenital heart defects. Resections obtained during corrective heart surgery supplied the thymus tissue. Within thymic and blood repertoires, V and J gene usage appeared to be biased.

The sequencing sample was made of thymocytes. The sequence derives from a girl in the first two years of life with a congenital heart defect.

This CDR3 is CASSLTGCEQYF. The DNA for the CDR3 is TGCGCCAGCAGCCTCACAGGGTGCGAGCAGTACTTC. This chain links TRBV5-1 with TRBJ2-7, with D possibly TRBD1 on 6 matching bases. V was cut by 4 bases and J by 6 bases, with 11 bases left in between. CDR3 size: 12 residues. The germline gives CDR1 SGHRS, CDR2 YFSETQ.